This T cell receptor beta chain was recorded in a study of shared clonotypes between healthy human individuals. Background on the study: Contributing individuals were two females and a few males aged 18 to 49. Overall study findings and caveats: Non-shared clonotypes showed lower generation probabilities than clonotypes common to all four donors. Sharing across four donors was highest in naive CD4 (roughly 5%) and lowest in memory CD8 (approximately 0.4%).

The CDR3 is 15 residues long. V was clipped by 4 bases and J by 9 bases, with 19 bases between them. Germline V gene lookup returns CDR1 SGHAT and CDR2 FQNNGV. In the case of this clone: Its antigen is undetermined.

Per the original methods: ImmunoSEQ sequences covered only the junction and lacked quality scores; filtering therefore differed. Only in-frame clones appear in the TCRdb table, and some are missing; sequencing was by immunoSEQ multiplex PCR. From that table come the V and J calls and clone size; the DNA was used to work out D and trimming. In the table there are 400,000 or so clones, 90% to 97% of which are singletons. The sequenced sample consisted of memory CD8+ T cells sorted from blood. Subset specified: CD45RO+ cells pooled with CCR7-negative TemRA cells. V is TRBV11-2 and J is TRBJ2-1, with D possibly TRBD2 on 5 matching bases. This clonotype originated in a man aged 30 to 45 in good health. CDR3 residues: CASSSVRELGREQFF. CDR3 DNA: TGTGCCAGCAGCTCAGTAAGGGAGTTGGGTCGTGAGCAGTTCTTC.